This T cell receptor (beta chain) originates from a study of T cells after posttransplantation cyclophosphamide. Findings and limits, study-wide: Recipient CMV seropositivity and CMV reactivation strongly tracked TRB clonality. Later post-transplant blood repertoires were often dominated by donor CD8+ memory clones. Skin or GI-infiltrating T cells shared few TRB sequences with blood.

Of note for this clone: Its antigen is not identified.

Germline-derived CDR1 and CDR2 are LNHNV and YYDKDF (reference sequence). This CDR3 region has 15 residues. V lost 0 bases and J lost 10, with 16 bases in between. TCRdb's copy holds only in-frame clones and misses some; the assay was immunoSEQ multiplex PCR. The sample consists of approximately 15,000 clones, 94% of them appearing once. The naive gate required viable CD3+CD4+ or CD3+CD8+ cells with CCR7+CD45RA+CD45RO-CD95-CD27+CD28+ phenotype. The receptor was derived from a woman between 45 and 60 years old in good health and a related stem cell transplant donor. The sample consisted of naive CD4+ T cells sorted from blood. V gene TRBV15 combines with J gene TRBJ1-5; D ambiguous. DNA for the CDR3: TGTGCCACCAGCAGAGATCCGAACAGCCTCGAACCCCAGCATTTT. It is translated as CATSRDPNSLEPQHF.